The source of this T cell receptor (beta chain) is a study of OX40 agonist ivuxolimab in advanced cancers. Germline assignment: CDR1 MRHNA and CDR2 SNTAGT. V was pared by 2 bases and J by 9 bases, with 10 bases of the junction left unmatched. The CDR3 totals 16 residues. The data were produced by immunoSEQ multiplex PCR, yet TCRdb's version contains in-frame clones alone and is incomplete. The sample lists 43,000 or so clones; around 86% were seen once. This TCR was sampled from an adult with an advanced solid tumor such as melanoma, head and neck, liver or kidney cancer. The chain uses TRBV6-4 and TRBJ1-6; 7 bases are shared with TRBD1. The sequences come from CD4+ or CD8+ T cells sorted from blood, collected in a trial of the OX40 agonist ivuxolimab. CDR3 nucleotide sequence: TGTGCCAGCAGTGACAGGGGGCGATCGTTACGTTCACCCCTCCACTTT. This sequence encodes CASSDRGRSLRSPLHF.